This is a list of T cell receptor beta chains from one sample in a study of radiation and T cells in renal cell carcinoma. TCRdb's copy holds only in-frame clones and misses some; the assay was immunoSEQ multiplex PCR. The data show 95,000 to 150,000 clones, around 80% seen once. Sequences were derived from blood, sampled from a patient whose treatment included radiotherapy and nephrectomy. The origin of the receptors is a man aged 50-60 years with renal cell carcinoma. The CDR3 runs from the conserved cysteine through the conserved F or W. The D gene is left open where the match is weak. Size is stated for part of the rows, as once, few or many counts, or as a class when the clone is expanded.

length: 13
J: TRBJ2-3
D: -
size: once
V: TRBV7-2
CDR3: CASRANTPDTQYF
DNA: TGTGCCAGCAGAGCAAATACGCCAGATACGCAGTATTTT

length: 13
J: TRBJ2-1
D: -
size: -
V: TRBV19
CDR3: CASKDSSYNEQFF
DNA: TGTGCCAGTAAGGACAGCTCCTACAATGAGCAGTTCTTC

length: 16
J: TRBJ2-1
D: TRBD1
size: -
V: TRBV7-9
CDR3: CASSLATGGTYNEQFF
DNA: TGTGCCAGCAGCTTAGCGACAGGGGGTACCTACAATGAGCAGTTCTTC

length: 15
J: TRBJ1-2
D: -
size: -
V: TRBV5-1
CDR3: CASSLVPATNYGYTF
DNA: TGCGCCAGCAGCTTGGTCCCAGCAACTAACTATGGCTACACCTTC

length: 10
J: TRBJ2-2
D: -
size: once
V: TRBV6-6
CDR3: CASRAGELFF
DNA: TGTGCCAGCAGAGCCGGGGAGCTGTTTTTT

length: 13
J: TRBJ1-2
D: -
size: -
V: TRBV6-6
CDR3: CASSYSMANGYTF
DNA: TGTGCCAGCAGTTACTCGATGGCTAATGGCTACACCTTC

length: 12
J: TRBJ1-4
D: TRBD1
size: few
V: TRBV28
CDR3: CALGQGREKLFF
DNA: TGTGCCTTAGGACAGGGGCGGGAAAAACTGTTTTTT

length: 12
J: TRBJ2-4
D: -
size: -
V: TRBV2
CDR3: CASSSTGTAGNF
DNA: TGTGCCAGCAGTTCCACCGGGACGGCAGGGAACTTC

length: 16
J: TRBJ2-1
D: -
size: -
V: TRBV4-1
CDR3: CASSQGESGTYNEQFF
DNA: TGCGCCAGCAGCCAAGGGGAAAGCGGGACATACAATGAGCAGTTCTTC

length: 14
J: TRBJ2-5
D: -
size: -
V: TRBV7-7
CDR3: CASSRMGAEETQYF
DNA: TGTGCTAGCAGCCGGATGGGGGCAGAAGAGACCCAGTACTTC

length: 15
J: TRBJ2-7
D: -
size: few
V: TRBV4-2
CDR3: CASSQVASVTYEQYF
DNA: TGTGCCAGCAGCCAAGTTGCTAGCGTAACCTACGAGCAGTACTTC

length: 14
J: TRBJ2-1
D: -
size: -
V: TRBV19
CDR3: CASSGTHALGEQFF
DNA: TGTGCCAGCTCCGGGACTCACGCCTTGGGTGAGCAGTTCTTC

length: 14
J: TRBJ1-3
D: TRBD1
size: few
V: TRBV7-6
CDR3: CASSLAGQASSIYF
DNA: TGTGCCAGCAGCTTAGCGGGACAGGCCTCATCCATATATTTT

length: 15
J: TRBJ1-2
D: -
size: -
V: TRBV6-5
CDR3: CASSYLQGINYGYTF
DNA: TGTGCCAGCAGTTACCTGCAGGGGATTAACTATGGCTACACCTTC

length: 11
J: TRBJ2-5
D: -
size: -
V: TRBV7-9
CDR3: CASSFPEPQYF
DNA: TGTGCCAGCAGCTTCCCCGAGCCCCAGTACTTC

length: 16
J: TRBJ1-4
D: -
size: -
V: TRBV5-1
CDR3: CASSLAVGTTNEKLFF
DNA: TGCGCCAGCAGCTTGGCGGTCGGAACAACTAATGAAAAACTGTTTTTT

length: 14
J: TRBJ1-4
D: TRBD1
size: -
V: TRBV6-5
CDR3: CASSRDRRNEKLFF
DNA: TGTGCCAGCAGTCGGGACAGACGAAATGAAAAACTGTTTTTT

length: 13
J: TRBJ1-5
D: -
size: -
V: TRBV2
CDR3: CASRERGNQPQHF
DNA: TGTGCCAGTCGTGAGAGGGGGAATCAGCCCCAGCATTTT

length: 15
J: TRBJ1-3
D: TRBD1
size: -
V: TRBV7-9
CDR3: CASSSWTGSGNTIYF
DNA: TGTGCCAGCAGCTCCTGGACAGGCTCTGGAAACACCATATATTTT

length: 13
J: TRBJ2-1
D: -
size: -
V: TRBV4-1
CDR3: CASSHSLVYEQFF
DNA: TGCGCCAGCAGCCATTCCCTAGTCTATGAGCAGTTCTTC

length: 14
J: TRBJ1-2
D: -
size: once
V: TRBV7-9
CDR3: CASSLEGRGGGYTF
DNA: TGTGCCAGCAGCTTAGAAGGCAGGGGAGGTGGCTACACCTTC

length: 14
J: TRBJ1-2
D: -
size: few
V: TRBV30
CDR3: CAWTASQRDYGYTF
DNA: TGTGCCTGGACGGCTTCACAACGGGACTATGGCTACACCTTC

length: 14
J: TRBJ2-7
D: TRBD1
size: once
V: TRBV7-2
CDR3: CASSQTWDRGEQYF
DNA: TGTGCCAGCAGCCAAACATGGGACAGGGGCGAGCAGTACTTC

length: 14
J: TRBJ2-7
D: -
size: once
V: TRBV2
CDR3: CASRARGHSYEQYF
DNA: TGTGCCAGCAGGGCCAGGGGCCACTCCTACGAGCAGTACTTC

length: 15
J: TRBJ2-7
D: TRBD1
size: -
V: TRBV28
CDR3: CASSRVTGVGYEQYF
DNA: TGTGCCAGCAGTCGGGTTACAGGGGTTGGCTACGAGCAGTACTTC

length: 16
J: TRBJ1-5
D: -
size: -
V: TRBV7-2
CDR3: CASSLSTGDSNQPQHF
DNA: TGTGCCAGCAGCTTATCGACAGGAGATAGCAATCAGCCCCAGCATTTT

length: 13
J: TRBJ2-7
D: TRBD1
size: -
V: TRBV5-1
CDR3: CASSPTGSHEQYF
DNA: TGCGCCAGCAGCCCGACAGGGTCCCACGAGCAGTACTTC

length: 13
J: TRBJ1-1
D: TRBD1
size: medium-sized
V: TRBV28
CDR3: CASSIRDRDWAFF
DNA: TGTGCCAGCAGTATCCGGGACAGGGATTGGGCTTTCTTT

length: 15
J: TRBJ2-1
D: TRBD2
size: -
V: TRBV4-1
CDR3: CASSQVASGGDEQFF
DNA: TGCGCCAGCAGCCAAGTGGCTAGCGGGGGCGATGAGCAGTTCTTC

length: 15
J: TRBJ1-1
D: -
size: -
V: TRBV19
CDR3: CASTSAAGDNTEAFF
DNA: TGTGCCAGTACCTCCGCGGCAGGGGATAACACTGAAGCTTTCTTT

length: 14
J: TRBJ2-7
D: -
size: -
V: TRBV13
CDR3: CASSLQGLSYEQYF
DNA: TGTGCCAGCAGCTTGCAGGGCCTCTCCTACGAGCAGTACTTC

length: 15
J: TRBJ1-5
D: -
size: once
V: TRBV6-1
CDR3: CASSEAPVIGQPQHF
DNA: TGTGCCAGCAGTGAAGCTCCAGTAATAGGTCAGCCCCAGCATTTT

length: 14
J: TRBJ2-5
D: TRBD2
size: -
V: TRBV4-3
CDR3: CASSRLAGQETQYF
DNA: TGCGCCAGCAGCAGACTAGCGGGGCAGGAGACCCAGTACTTC

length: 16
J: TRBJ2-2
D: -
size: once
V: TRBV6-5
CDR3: CASSYWGPPNTGELFF
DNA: TGTGCCAGCAGTTACTGGGGGCCGCCGAACACCGGGGAGCTGTTTTTT

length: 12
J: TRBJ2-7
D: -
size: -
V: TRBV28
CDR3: CASRTQGYEQYF
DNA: TGTGCCAGCAGAACCCAGGGGTACGAGCAGTACTTC

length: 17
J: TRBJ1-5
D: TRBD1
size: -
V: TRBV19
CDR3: CASRKNRGLRNNQPQHF
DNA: TGTGCCAGCCGAAAAAACAGGGGGTTGAGGAACAATCAGCCCCAGCATTTT

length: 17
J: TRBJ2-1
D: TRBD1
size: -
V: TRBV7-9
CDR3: CASSTRWTGRSYNEQFF
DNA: TGTGCCAGCAGCACTAGATGGACAGGGCGCTCCTACAATGAGCAGTTCTTC

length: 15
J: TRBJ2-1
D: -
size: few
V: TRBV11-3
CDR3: CASSLGDNPYNEQFF
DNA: TGTGCCAGCAGCTTAGGGGACAACCCGTACAATGAGCAGTTCTTC

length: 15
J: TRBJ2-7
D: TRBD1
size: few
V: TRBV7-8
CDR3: CASRLGQGYVYEQYF
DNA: TGTGCCAGCAGATTGGGACAGGGCTACGTCTACGAGCAGTACTTC

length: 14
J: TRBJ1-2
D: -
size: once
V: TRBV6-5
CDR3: CASSYSGPGNGYTF
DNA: TGTGCCAGCAGTTACTCGGGCCCGGGGAATGGCTACACCTTC

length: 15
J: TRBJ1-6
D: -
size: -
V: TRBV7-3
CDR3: CASSTGGTKNSPLHF
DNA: TGTGCCAGCAGCACAGGCGGGACGAAAAATTCACCCCTCCACTTT

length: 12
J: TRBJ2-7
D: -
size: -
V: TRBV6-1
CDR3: CASSATDYEQYF
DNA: TGTGCCAGCAGTGCGACAGATTACGAGCAGTACTTC

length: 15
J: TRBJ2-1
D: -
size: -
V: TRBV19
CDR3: CASSIRGNPYNEQFF
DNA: TGTGCCAGTAGTATACGAGGGAACCCTTACAATGAGCAGTTCTTC

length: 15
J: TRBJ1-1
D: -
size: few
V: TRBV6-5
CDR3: CASTKVGHLNTEAFF
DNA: TGTGCCAGCACCAAGGTAGGACACCTGAACACTGAAGCTTTCTTT

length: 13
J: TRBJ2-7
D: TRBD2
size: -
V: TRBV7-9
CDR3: CASSGGTAGGQYF
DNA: TGTGCCAGCAGCGGCGGGACCGCGGGGGGGCAGTACTTC

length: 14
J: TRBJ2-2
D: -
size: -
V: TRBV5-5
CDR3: CASSLKGGTGELFF
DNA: TGTGCCAGCAGCTTAAAAGGGGGGACCGGGGAGCTGTTTTTT

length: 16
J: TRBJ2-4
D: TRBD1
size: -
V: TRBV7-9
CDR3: CASSFTGGDAKNIQYF
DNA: TGTGCCAGCAGCTTCACAGGGGGCGATGCCAAAAACATTCAGTACTTC

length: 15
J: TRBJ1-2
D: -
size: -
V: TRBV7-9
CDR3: CASSLAGRINYGYTF
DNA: TGTGCCAGCAGCTTAGCCGGGCGGATAAACTATGGCTACACCTTC

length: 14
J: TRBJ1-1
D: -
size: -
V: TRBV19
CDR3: CASSIPPRNTEAFF
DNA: TGTGCCAGTAGTATCCCCCCAAGGAACACTGAAGCTTTCTTT

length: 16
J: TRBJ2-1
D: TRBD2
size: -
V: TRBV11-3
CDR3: CASSRVGGLAGVEQFF
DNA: TGTGCCAGCAGTCGGGTCGGAGGACTAGCGGGAGTTGAGCAGTTCTTC

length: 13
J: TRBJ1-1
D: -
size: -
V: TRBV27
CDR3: CASSLQLNTEAFF
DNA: TGTGCCAGCAGTTTACAATTGAACACTGAAGCTTTCTTT